The 27 T cell receptor beta chains listed next were all sequenced from one sample in a study of memory CD4+ T cells and cytomegalovirus serostatus. The sort gate was single viable CD3+CD4+CD8-CD45RO+ cells for memory CD4+ T cells. Libraries were prepared by immunoSEQ multiplex PCR; TCRdb keeps only in-frame clonotypes and omits some of them. Among tens of thousands of clones listed, 82% were seen once. Specimen: memory CD4+ T cells from blood. These receptors all come from an adult in good health and CMV-seronegative.

The J gene is TRBJ2-3, the V gene TRBV28; possibly TRBD2 for D (5 bases). The CDR3 has 13 residues. The V end lost 8 bases, the J end lost 2 bases, and 11 bases lay between the germline ends. Germline loops: CDR1 MDHEN, CDR2 SYDVKM. As DNA, the CDR3 is TGTGCCAGCGGAGTAGCGAACACAGATACGCAGTATTTT. It yields the protein CASGVANTDTQYF.

The V gene is TRBV18, the J gene TRBJ2-5; D gene uncertain. Germline assignment: CDR1 KGHSH and CDR2 LQKENI. Trimming removed 3 bases at V and 2 bases at J, with 10 bases between. This CDR3 has 14 residues. CDR3 protein: CASSPTSLQETQYF. The CDR3 nucleotides are TGTGCCAGCTCACCGACCAGCCTACAAGAGACCCAGTACTTC. Combining the CDR3 with reference TRBV18 and TRBJ2-5 gives the whole variable domain NAGVMQNPRHLVRRRGQEARLRCSPMKGHSHVYWYRQLPEEGLKFMVYLQKENIIDESGMPKERFSAEFPKEGPSILRIQQVVRGDSAAYFCASSPTSLQETQYFGPGTRLLVL.

V usage is TRBV7-2 and J usage is TRBJ1-4; 9 bases agree with TRBD1. The CDR3 covers 15 residues. Germline CDR1 SGHTA, CDR2 FQGNSA. After removal of 5 bases from V and 5 bases from J, the junction contained 6 bases not matched to a gene. In DNA form, the CDR3 reads TGTGCCAGCAGCCCAACAGGGGGCGGGAATGAAAAACTGTTTTTT. Its translation is CASSPTGGGNEKLFF.

The chain combines TRBV7-9 with TRBJ2-7; no clear D gene. This CDR3 is 14 amino acids long. The V end lost 1 base, the J end lost 0 bases, and 7 bases lay between the germline ends. Germline CDR1 reads SEHNR; CDR2 reads FQNEAQ (reference sequence). CDR3 loop: CASSLVASSYEQYF. CDR3 nucleotide sequence: TGTGCCAGCAGCTTAGTCGCGAGCTCCTACGAGCAGTACTTC.

The J gene is TRBJ2-7, the V gene TRBV6-1; possibly TRBD1 for D (5 bases). Germline lookup yields CDR1 MNHNS and CDR2 SASEGT. The germline V and J ends were trimmed by 11 bases and 2 bases, with 19 bases remaining between them. This CDR3 has 14 amino acids. This CDR3 reads CAGSMAGPTYEQYF. The CDR3 DNA sequence: TGTGCCGGGTCGATGGCAGGGCCTACCTACGAGCAGTACTTC.

The rearrangement links TRBV6-5 to TRBJ2-1; possible D gene TRBD2, 6 bases. The CDR3 covers 15 residues. Looked up from germline, CDR1 is MNHEY and CDR2 is SVGAGI. Deletions cut 2 bases from V and 6 bases from J, with 14 bases between. The CDR3 DNA reads TGTGCCAGCAGTTACAGGCCCCCCGGGGGCAATGAGCAGTTCTTC. It yields the protein CASSYRPPGGNEQFF.

The CDR3 bases are TGTGCCAGCAGCACACGGACAGGGGGCTTTGGAAACACCATATATTTT. This encodes CASSTRTGGFGNTIYF. The chain joins TRBV7-6 to TRBJ1-3, with 11 bases identical to TRBD1. Trimming at V came to 5 bases and at J to 3 bases, leaving 6 bases not matched to a gene. The CDR3 loop spans 16 amino acids. Germline V gene sequence: CDR1 SGHVS, CDR2 FNYEAQ. Using reference TRBV7-6 and TRBJ1-3 for the parts outside the CDR3, the full variable domain is GAGVSQSPRYKVTKRGQDVALRCDPISGHVSLYWYRQALGQGPEFLTYFNYEAQQDKSGLPNDRFSAERPEGSISTLTIQRTEQRDSAMYRCASSTRTGGFGNTIYFGEGSWLTVV.

J is TRBJ2-1 and V is TRBV6-5; either TRBD1 or TRBD2 may fit D (5 bases each). Per germline, CDR1 MNHEY and CDR2 SVGAGI. The V end lost 6 bases, the J end lost 5 bases, and 8 bases lay between the germline ends. This CDR3 spans 12 amino acids. The CDR3 region is CASSLGDNEQFF. In DNA form, the CDR3 reads TGTGCCAGCAGCTTGGGGGACAATGAGCAGTTCTTC.

This chain joins TRBV4-1 and TRBJ2-1; 7 nucleotides align to TRBD1. Germline trimming cut 5 bases from V and 8 bases from J; bases unmatched to any gene: 9. The CDR3 consists of 14 residues. The germline V gene has CDR1 MGHRA and CDR2 YSYEKL. CDR3 amino acids: CASSTPGTVYEQFF. The CDR3 nucleotides read TGCGCCAGCAGCACCCCCGGGACAGTCTATGAGCAGTTCTTC.

The J gene is TRBJ2-7, the V gene TRBV19; D gene unclear. Germline values: CDR1 LNHDA, CDR2 SQIVND (reference sequence). The CDR3 contains 14 residues. V was shortened by 3 bases and J by 1 base, with 10 bases between the two germline ends. CDR3: CASSISRQSYEQYF. DNA for the CDR3: TGTGCCAGTAGTATTTCTAGGCAGTCCTACGAGCAGTACTTC.

The rearrangement links TRBV5-4 to TRBJ2-1, with 15 bases matching TRBD2. There are 16 residues in the CDR3. The germline CDR1 and CDR2 sequences are SGHNT and YYREEE (reference sequence). V lost 4 bases, J lost 9 bases, and 8 bases stayed unmatched. This CDR3 reads CASSLRTSGGAGEQFF. The CDR3, as DNA: TGTGCCAGCAGCCTCAGGACTAGCGGGGGGGCTGGTGAGCAGTTCTTC.

The chain has TRBV2 and TRBJ1-2; no definite D call. There are 15 residues in the CDR3. V was pared by 5 bases and J by 4 bases, with 17 bases between. CDR1 is SNHLY, CDR2 FYNNEI, per germline. CDR3 region: CASSLRDNAAYGYTF. For the CDR3, the DNA is TGTGCCAGCAGTCTACGGGATAACGCCGCCTATGGCTACACCTTC.

This chain connects TRBV7-8 to TRBJ2-3; D unclear. V was trimmed by 0 bases and J by 5 bases, leaving 6 bases between them. The length of the CDR3 is 13 residues. CDR1 SGHVS and CDR2 FQNEAQ come from the germline V gene. The CDR3 protein is CASSLAPRDTQYF. CDR3 coding DNA: TGTGCCAGCAGCTTAGCGCCTAGAGATACGCAGTATTTT.

The rearrangement joins TRBV7-3 to TRBJ1-2, with D unresolved. V lost 5 bases to trimming and J lost 3 bases, with 16 bases between them. The CDR3 has 15 amino acids. The germline gives CDR1 SGHTA, CDR2 FQGTGA. Here the CDR3 reads CASSLVGHLDYGYTF. The DNA for the CDR3 is TGTGCCAGCAGCCTCGTGGGTCACTTGGACTATGGCTACACCTTC.

This chain joins TRBV12-5 and TRBJ2-7; a weak D match, TRBD1 (5 bases). Germline CDR1 and CDR2: LGHNT and FRNRAP. Trimming pared 7 bases from V and 2 bases from J, leaving 15 bases between. The CDR3 runs 14 residues. CDR3 loop: CASAPSDSPYEQYF. The CDR3 DNA sequence: TGTGCTAGTGCTCCCTCAGACAGCCCCTACGAGCAGTACTTC. Full variable domain (rest looked up from reference TRBV12-5 and TRBJ2-7): DARVTQTPRHKVTEMGQEVTMRCQPILGHNTVFWYRQTMMQGLELLAYFRNRAPLDDSGMPKDRFSAEMPDATLATLKIQPSEPRDSAVYFCASAPSDSPYEQYFGPGTRLTVT.

This clone is a singleton in its sample. V is TRBV27 and J is TRBJ1-1, with a weak D call TRBD1 (6 bases). V gave up 8 bases and J gave up 5 bases, with 15 bases separating them. Germline CDR1 MNHEY, CDR2 SMNVEV (reference sequence). The CDR3 extends over 13 amino acids. The CDR3 nucleotides read TGTGCCAGCGGGTCTAAAGGGGGAACTGAAGCTTTCTTT. This codes for CASGSKGGTEAFF.

This chain joins TRBV5-1 and TRBJ2-2; a weak D match, TRBD2 (6 bases). Germline V gene sequence: CDR1 SGHRS, CDR2 YFSETQ. Trimming stripped 5 bases from V and 0 bases from J, with 11 bases between. The CDR3 has 15 residues. The CDR3 is CASSVGGSNTGELFF. DNA of the CDR3: TGCGCCAGCAGTGTGGGAGGTTCGAACACCGGGGAGCTGTTTTTT.

This chain links TRBV2 with TRBJ1-1; D is undetermined. Trimming removed 6 bases at V and 1 base at J, with 0 bases between. Germline V gives CDR1 SNHLY, CDR2 FYNNEI. The CDR3 contains 10 residues. CDR3: CASRNTEAFF. CDR3 nucleotides: TGTGCCAGCAGGAACACTGAAGCTTTCTTT.

The rearrangement uses TRBV5-1 and TRBJ2-1; perhaps D is TRBD1 or TRBD2 (7 bases each). This CDR3 is built from 16 residues. Trimming left V 3 bases short and J 7 bases short, with 20 bases between. Germline V gene lookup returns CDR1 SGHRS and CDR2 YFSETQ. The CDR3 reads CASSSGFGQGGNEQFF. For the CDR3, the DNA is TGCGCCAGCAGCTCCGGATTTGGGCAGGGGGGGAATGAGCAGTTCTTC.

There are a few counts of this clone. CDR3 nucleotide sequence: TGTGCCAGCAGAATACAGGGGAGAAACACTGAAGCTTTCTTT. Encoded protein: CASRIQGRNTEAFF. J is TRBJ1-1 and V is TRBV6-5; 7 bases match TRBD1. Germline V CDR1 and CDR2: MNHEY, SVGAGI. The V gene end was trimmed by 6 bases and the J gene end by 2 bases; junction bases not matched to a gene: 6. This CDR3 has 14 residues.

The V and J genes are TRBV15 and TRBJ1-4, with D possibly TRBD1 on 5 matching bases. Trimming took 2 bases from V and 7 from J, leaving 14 bases between them. The germline V gene encodes CDR1 LNHNV and CDR2 YYDKDF (reference sequence). The CDR3 has 15 residues. CDR3 coding DNA: TGTGCCACCAGCAGACGTCAGGGCCTAGCTGAAAAACTGTTTTTT. Amino acid sequence: CATSRRQGLAEKLFF.

The chain recombines TRBV4-1 with TRBJ1-5; TRBD1 might be the D (5 bases). CDR1 MGHRA and CDR2 YSYEKL come from the germline V gene. V lost 0 bases and J 9 bases, leaving 24 bases between the germline ends. This CDR3 has 18 residues. CDR3 in amino acids: CASSQEGFGGSEYRPQHF. CDR3 in DNA: TGCGCCAGCAGCCAAGAAGGATTCGGGGGGTCCGAATATAGGCCCCAGCATTTT.

This chain connects TRBV5-1 to TRBJ2-7; 11 nucleotides agree with TRBD1. Germline V lookup: CDR1 SGHRS, CDR2 YFSETQ. CDR3 size: 14 residues. V lost 2 bases, J lost 4 bases, and 2 bases stayed unmatched. The CDR3 nucleotides read TGCGCCAGCAGCTTTGGGACAGGGGGTTACGAGCAGTACTTC. Its protein is CASSFGTGGYEQYF.

The J gene is TRBJ2-1, the V gene TRBV5-6; 10 nucleotides line up with TRBD1. Germline values: CDR1 SGHDT, CDR2 YYEEEE. V lost 3 bases, J lost 10 bases, and 10 bases stayed unmatched. The CDR3 spans 15 residues. This CDR3 is CASSYGQGVEGEQFF. The DNA of the CDR3 is TGTGCCAGCAGCTATGGACAGGGGGTGGAGGGAGAGCAGTTCTTC. Full variable domain (remainder filled in from reference TRBV5-6 and TRBJ2-1): DAGVTQSPTHLIKTRGQQVTLRCSPKSGHDTVSWYQQALGQGPQFIFQYYEEEERQRGNFPDRFSGHQFPNYSSELNVNALLLGDSALYLCASSYGQGVEGEQFFGPGTRLTVL.

There are a few counts of this clone. This sequence joins TRBV6-4 and TRBJ2-5; no definite D call. CDR1 and CDR2 (germline): MRHNA, SNTAGT. The V end was cut by 5 bases, the J end by 5 bases, with 12 bases between. The CDR3 runs to 13 residues. The CDR3 sequence is CASSTSPLETQYF. DNA of the CDR3: TGTGCCAGCAGTACCAGCCCCTTGGAGACCCAGTACTTC.

The chain employs TRBV28 and TRBJ2-2, with 7 bases that match TRBD1. CDR1 and CDR2 (germline): MDHEN, SYDVKM. This CDR3 has 16 residues. V lost 5 bases to trimming and J lost 0 bases; unmatched junction nucleotides: 6. CDR3 DNA: TGTGCCAGCAGTCCCGGGGACAGATCGAACACCGGGGAGCTGTTTTTT. Translating gives CASSPGDRSNTGELFF.

V gene TRBV5-6 combines with J gene TRBJ1-1, with D possibly matching TRBD1 (5 bases). The V and J ends lost 4 bases and 1 base respectively, with 8 bases between them. CDR3 size: 13 residues. CDR1 is SGHDT, CDR2 YYEEEE, per germline. The CDR3 DNA sequence: TGTGCCAGCAGCACGACAGAGAACACTGAAGCTTTCTTT. It specifies CASSTTENTEAFF. The complete variable domain, with remaining parts taken from reference TRBV5-6 and TRBJ1-1, reads DAGVTQSPTHLIKTRGQQVTLRCSPKSGHDTVSWYQQALGQGPQFIFQYYEEEERQRGNFPDRFSGHQFPNYSSELNVNALLLGDSALYLCASSTTENTEAFFGQGTRLTVV.